This TCR beta chain was retrieved from a study of identical twins' blood T cells. On this clonotype itself: A read error may account for a junction end that differs from germline.

One entry per CDR3 protein, called by TCRdb with MiXCR from the 5' RACE reads. Altogether 350,000 to 400,000 distinct CDR3 sequences are present, roughly 30% being singletons, with the ten largest covering approximately 6.6%. The CDR3 consists of 14 residues. The germline V gene encodes CDR1 MRHNA and CDR2 SNTAGT. The receptor comes from a woman between 18 and 50 years old in good health. The rearrangement links TRBV6-4 to TRBJ2-5; D is undetermined. The sequencing input was PBMCs. The CDR3 sequence: CASSYSFSQETQYF. The DNA for the CDR3 is TGTGCCAGCAGTTACTCTTTTAGCCAAGAGACCCAGTACTTC.